The next 25 T cell receptor beta chains were all read from a single sample in a study of shared T cell receptors in the human thymus. TCRdb's table, derived via immunoSEQ multiplex PCR, lists solely in-frame clones and lacks some. The sample yields about 660,000 clones, roughly 88% seen once. The same specimen was also included in a second study, on human thymus T cells.

The sequenced material came from thymocytes. The receptors come from a boy under two years old with a congenital heart defect.

The genes are TRBV30 and TRBJ2-1, with D possibly matching TRBD2 (5 bases). The V gene's germline CDR1 is GTSNPN and CDR2 SVGIG (reference sequence). This CDR3 region has 13 residues. Trimming removed 3 bases at V and 0 bases at J, with 6 bases between. CDR3 coding DNA: TGTGCCTGGAGCCGGGGCTCCTACAATGAGCAGTTCTTC. Translating it yields CAWSRGSYNEQFF.

The V call is TRBV30, the J call TRBJ2-5; possible D gene TRBD1, 7 bases. Trimming took off 2 bases at V and 4 bases at J, with 14 bases between the two ends. This CDR3 region has 14 residues. CDR1 GTSNPN and CDR2 SVGIG come from the germline V gene (reference sequence). CDR3 nucleotides: TGTGCCTGGAGTACGACAGGGACTGGAGAGACCCAGTACTTC. Translated, it gives CAWSTTGTGETQYF. Complete variable domain (other parts from reference TRBV30 and TRBJ2-5): SQTIHQWPATLVQPVGSPLSLECTVEGTSNPNLYWYRQAAGRGLQLLFYSVGIGQISSEVPQNLSASRPQDRQFILSSKKLLLSDSGFYLCAWSTTGTGETQYFGPGTRLLVL.

The DNA for the CDR3 is TGTGCCAGCAGTGACCCCGGTAGCGGGAGTGTCGCCGAGCAGTTCTTC. Protein product: CASSDPGSGSVAEQFF. V and J are TRBV6-4 and TRBJ2-1; 9 positions agree with TRBD2. Losses at the gene ends were 2 bases for V and 10 bases for J; bases not matched to a gene: 12. This CDR3 has 16 residues. CDR1 and CDR2 from the germline V gene are MRHNA and SNTAGT.

The rearrangement joins TRBV30 to TRBJ2-7; 7 nucleotides align to TRBD2. V was pared by 0 bases and J by 0 bases, with 8 bases of the junction left unmatched. CDR3 length equals 16 residues. Germline values: CDR1 GTSNPN, CDR2 SVGIG (reference sequence). The CDR3 bases are TGTGCCTGGAGTGTAAGCGGGGCTATTAGCTCCTACGAGCAGTACTTC. Protein sequence: CAWSVSGAISSYEQYF.

The chain carries TRBV5-1 and TRBJ2-7; D is possibly TRBD2 (5 bases). The CDR3 has 14 residues. The ends were cut back, 4 bases at V and 3 bases at J, with 14 bases in the middle. Germline values: CDR1 SGHRS, CDR2 YFSETQ. The CDR3 nucleotides are TGCGCCAGCAGCCCCGATTTAGACTACTACGAGCAGTACTTC. It specifies CASSPDLDYYEQYF.

The chain joins TRBV28 to TRBJ1-5; 9 nucleotides line up with TRBD1. J was trimmed by 7 bases and V by 3 bases; bases with no gene match: 4. The V gene's germline CDR1 is MDHEN and CDR2 SYDVKM. This CDR3 is 14 amino acids long. The CDR3 sequence: CASSFDRGSQPQHF. The CDR3 bases are TGTGCCAGCAGTTTCGACAGGGGGAGCCAGCCCCAGCATTTT.

The rearrangement uses TRBV6-6 and TRBJ1-3, with D perhaps matching TRBD1 (5 bases). This CDR3 has 16 residues. Trimming took 7 bases from V and 0 from J, leaving 16 bases between them. The germline V gene encodes CDR1 MNHNY and CDR2 SVGAGI (reference sequence). CDR3 region: CASKLSGLISGNTIYF. Written as DNA, the CDR3 is TGTGCCAGCAAACTCTCGGGACTCATCTCTGGAAACACCATATATTTT.

The V call is TRBV30, the J call TRBJ2-5; weak D call: TRBD2 (6 bases). Trimming stripped 1 base from V and 5 bases from J, with 14 bases between. The CDR3 is 14 amino acids. Germline-derived CDR1 and CDR2 are GTSNPN and SVGIG (reference sequence). As DNA, the CDR3 is TGTGCCTGGAGTGGGCCGGGAGCCTGGGAGACCCAGTACTTC. This sequence encodes CAWSGPGAWETQYF.

This clone was seen more than once but under ten times. The CDR3 DNA reads as TGTGCCAGTAGTTCGCGACAAGGATTTTATGGCTACACCTTC. Its translation is CASSSRQGFYGYTF. V is TRBV19 and J is TRBJ1-2, with D hard to call. There are 14 residues in the CDR3. Deletions cut 5 bases from V and 5 bases from J, with 15 bases between. Per the germline V gene, CDR1 is LNHDA and CDR2 is SQIVND (reference sequence).

The V call is TRBV7-9, the J call TRBJ2-1, with TRBD2 matching 12 bases. The CDR3 is made up of 16 amino acids. V was pared by 4 bases and J by 6 bases, with 7 bases of the junction left unmatched. Germline CDR1 and CDR2: SEHNR and FQNEAQ (reference sequence). CDR3: CASSSPQTSGSNEQFF. The DNA for the CDR3 is TGTGCCAGCAGCTCACCCCAGACTAGCGGGAGCAATGAGCAGTTCTTC.

This chain joins TRBV5-1 and TRBJ1-1, with 7 bases identical to TRBD1. With V trimmed by 0 bases and J by 2 bases, 10 bases remained unmatched. From germline, CDR1 is SGHRS and CDR2 YFSETQ. The CDR3 has 17 residues. Here the CDR3 DNA reads TGCGCCAGCAGCTTGGCCCCCTCCGACAGGGTTAACACTGAAGCTTTCTTT. Its translation is CASSLAPSDRVNTEAFF.

This clone was detected only a few times. The CDR3 region is CTSSQDKRDIEDYEQYF. The CDR3 DNA follows: TGCACCAGCAGCCAAGATAAAAGGGACATAGAAGACTACGAGCAGTACTTC. The rearrangement links TRBV1 to TRBJ2-7; the table's TRBD1 call for D was not verified on the DNA. TRBV1 is assigned pseudogene status. The CDR3 length is 17 residues.

This sequence joins TRBV11-2 and TRBJ2-7, with 12 bases lining up with TRBD2. V lost 0 bases and J lost 4; bases outside the gene matches: 16. The CDR3 runs 20 residues. Germline assignment: CDR1 SGHAT and CDR2 FQNNGV. This CDR3 is CASSLDRASGRGRPIYEQYF. In DNA, the CDR3 is TGTGCCAGCAGCTTAGATCGGGCTAGCGGGAGGGGGAGGCCGATTTACGAGCAGTACTTC.

This chain uses TRBV19 with TRBJ1-1, with 8 bases that match TRBD1. CDR3 length equals 15 residues. The trim removed 6 bases at V and 5 bases at J, leaving 11 bases unmatched. Germline V gene sequence: CDR1 LNHDA, CDR2 SQIVND (reference sequence). Here the CDR3 DNA reads TGTGCCAGTAGGGGGATGGAACAGGGGGTTACTGAAGCTTTCTTT. This sequence encodes CASRGMEQGVTEAFF.

The V and J genes are TRBV5-6 and TRBJ2-1, with TRBD2 matching 15 bases. This CDR3 is built from 19 residues. Germline trimming cut 1 base from V and 8 bases from J; bases unmatched to any gene: 13. Germline CDR1 reads SGHDT; CDR2 reads YYEEEE. The CDR3 DNA is TGTGCCAGCAGCTTGACCGTTGGACTAGCGGGAGGGCCTAAGGATGAGCAGTTCTTC. Its protein is CASSLTVGLAGGPKDEQFF.

The rearrangement joins TRBV25-1 to TRBJ2-5; a possible D gene is TRBD2 (6 bases). The CDR3 is 14 residues long. V was clipped by 2 bases and J by 4 bases, with 11 bases between them. Germline CDR1 MGHDK, CDR2 SYGVNS. In nucleotides, the CDR3 is TGTGCCAGCAGTGAAGCGGAGGGAGGAGAGACCCAGTACTTC. This gives the protein CASSEAEGGETQYF.

The rearrangement uses TRBV27 and TRBJ2-7; D might be TRBD1 (6 bases). Deletions cut 4 bases from V and 3 bases from J, with 10 bases between. CDR1 and CDR2 (germline): MNHEY, SMNVEV (reference sequence). This CDR3 spans 13 amino acids. The CDR3 reads CASSWKQGYEQYF. In DNA, the CDR3 is TGTGCCAGCAGTTGGAAACAGGGCTACGAGCAGTACTTC.

This clone was found once. The chain recombines TRBV5-1 with TRBJ2-3; TRBD1 matches 9 bases. After removal of 3 bases from V and 5 bases from J, the junction contained 7 bases not matched to a gene. The CDR3 has 15 amino acids. CDR1 and CDR2 from the germline V gene are SGHRS and YFSETQ. The CDR3 DNA sequence: TGCGCCAGCAGCTCACTACAGGGGGCAGGAGATACGCAGTATTTT. It codes for CASSSLQGAGDTQYF.

This clone is a singleton in its sample. This chain uses TRBV27 with TRBJ2-7; 8 bases are shared with TRBD2. The CDR3 is 15 amino acids. Trimming cost V 6 bases and J 0 bases; bases outside gene matches: 7. The V gene's germline CDR1 is MNHEY and CDR2 SMNVEV (reference sequence). The CDR3 region has the DNA TGTGCCAGCAGCAGAGGACTAGCCCCCTCCTACGAGCAGTACTTC. It yields the protein CASSRGLAPSYEQYF.

This clone was detected once. J is TRBJ2-1 and V is TRBV5-7; TRBD2 matches at 8 bases. TRBV5-7 is an ORF, with its function uncertain. CDR3 size: 13 residues. The ends lost 1 base at V and 11 bases at J; junction bases unmatched: 5. The CDR3 nucleotides read TGTGCCAGCAGCTTGAAGGGCGGGAGGAAGCAGTTCTTC. Protein sequence: CASSLKGGRKQFF.

This clone was observed once. The chain joins TRBV18 to TRBJ2-7; tentatively, D is TRBD1 (5 bases). Germline CDR1 and CDR2: KGHSH and LQKENI. Trimming stripped 3 bases from V and 3 bases from J, with 15 bases between. This CDR3 spans 15 amino acids. CDR3 nucleotide sequence: TGTGCCAGCTCACCTGAGCGACAGCTGGGCTACGAGCAGTACTTC. Protein: CASSPERQLGYEQYF.

The rearrangement uses TRBV6-5 and TRBJ1-1; weak D call: TRBD1 (6 bases). Germline-derived CDR1 and CDR2 are MNHEY and SVGAGI. The length of the CDR3 is 15 residues. Trimming cost V 4 bases and J 4 bases, with 16 bases left between them. CDR3 DNA sequence: TGTGCCAGCAGTTTCTCAGACAGGCTCGGCACTGAAGCTTTCTTT. Translating gives CASSFSDRLGTEAFF.

The chain recombines TRBV30 with TRBJ2-2; TRBD1 is a possible D gene (6 bases). The CDR3 covers 15 residues. V lost 0 bases and J 4 bases, leaving 12 bases between the germline ends. Per the germline V gene, CDR1 is GTSNPN and CDR2 is SVGIG (reference sequence). The CDR3 reads CAWSVTRGGTGELFF. The DNA of the CDR3 is TGTGCCTGGAGTGTAACCAGGGGTGGCACCGGGGAGCTGTTTTTT.

This clone occurred a few times. As DNA, the CDR3 is TGTGCCAGCAGCTTAGACGCGGTCTCTGGGGCCAACGTCCTGACTTTC. Translated: CASSLDAVSGANVLTF. The J gene is TRBJ2-6, the V gene TRBV11-2; D ambiguous. CDR3 length equals 16 residues. Germline loops: CDR1 SGHAT, CDR2 FQNNGV. V was shortened by 0 bases and J by 0 bases, with 6 bases between the two germline ends.

V is TRBV4-1 and J is TRBJ2-1, with unresolved D. This CDR3 contains 13 residues. V was clipped by 0 bases and J by 7 bases, with 7 bases between them. CDR1 and CDR2 (germline): MGHRA, YSYEKL. CDR3 sequence (DNA): TGCGCCAGCAGCCAAGATCAGAGGAATGAGCAGTTCTTC. Protein product: CASSQDQRNEQFF.